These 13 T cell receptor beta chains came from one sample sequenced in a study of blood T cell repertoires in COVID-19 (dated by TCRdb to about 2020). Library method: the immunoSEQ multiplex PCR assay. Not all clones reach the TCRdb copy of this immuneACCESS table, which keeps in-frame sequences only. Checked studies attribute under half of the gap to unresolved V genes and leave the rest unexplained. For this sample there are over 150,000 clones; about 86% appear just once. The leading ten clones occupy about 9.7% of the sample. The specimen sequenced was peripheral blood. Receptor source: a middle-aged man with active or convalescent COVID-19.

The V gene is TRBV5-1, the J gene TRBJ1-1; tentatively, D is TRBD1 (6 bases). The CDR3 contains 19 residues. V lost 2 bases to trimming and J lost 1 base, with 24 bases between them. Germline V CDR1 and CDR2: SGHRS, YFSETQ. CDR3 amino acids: CASSLRGRGGIPKNTEAFF. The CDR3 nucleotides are TGCGCCAGCAGCTTAAGAGGTCGGGGGGGCATTCCAAAGAACACTGAAGCTTTCTTT.

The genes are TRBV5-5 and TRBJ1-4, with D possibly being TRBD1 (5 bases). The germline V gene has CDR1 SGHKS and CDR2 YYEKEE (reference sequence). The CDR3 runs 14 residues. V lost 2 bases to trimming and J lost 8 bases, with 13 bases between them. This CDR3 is CASSFGTGGEKLFF. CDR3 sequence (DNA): TGTGCCAGCAGCTTCGGGACGGGAGGGGAAAAACTGTTTTTT.

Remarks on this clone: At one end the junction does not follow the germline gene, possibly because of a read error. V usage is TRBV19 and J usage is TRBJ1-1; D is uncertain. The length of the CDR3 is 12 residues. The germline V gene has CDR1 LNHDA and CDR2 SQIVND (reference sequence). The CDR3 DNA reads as TGTGCCAGTAGTATAAGAGAGACTGAAGTTTTCTTT. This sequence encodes CASSIRETEVFF.

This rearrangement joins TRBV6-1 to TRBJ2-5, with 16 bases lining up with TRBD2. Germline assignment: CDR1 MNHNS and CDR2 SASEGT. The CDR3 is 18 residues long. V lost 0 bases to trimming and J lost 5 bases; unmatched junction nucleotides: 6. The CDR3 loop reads CASSEAGLAGGIRETQYF. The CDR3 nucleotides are TGTGCCAGCAGTGAAGCGGGACTAGCGGGAGGGATTAGGGAGACCCAGTACTTC.

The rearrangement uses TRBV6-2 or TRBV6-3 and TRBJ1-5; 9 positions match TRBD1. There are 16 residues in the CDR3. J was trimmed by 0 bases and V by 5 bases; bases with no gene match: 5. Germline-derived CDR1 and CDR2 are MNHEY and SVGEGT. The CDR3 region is CASSHWTGDSNQPQHF. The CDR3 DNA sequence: TGTGCCAGCAGTCACTGGACAGGGGATAGCAATCAGCCCCAGCATTTT.

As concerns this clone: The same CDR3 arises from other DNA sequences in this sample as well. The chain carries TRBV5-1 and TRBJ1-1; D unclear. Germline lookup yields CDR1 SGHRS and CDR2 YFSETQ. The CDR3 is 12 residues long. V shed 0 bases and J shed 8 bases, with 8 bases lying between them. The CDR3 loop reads CASSLGESEAFF. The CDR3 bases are TGCGCCAGCAGCTTGGGCGAGAGCGAAGCTTTCTTT.

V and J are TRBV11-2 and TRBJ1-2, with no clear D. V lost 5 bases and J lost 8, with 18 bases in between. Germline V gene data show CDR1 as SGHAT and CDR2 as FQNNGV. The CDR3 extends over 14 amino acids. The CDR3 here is CASSLIEGSEGYTF. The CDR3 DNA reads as TGTGCCAGCAGCCTAATAGAGGGTTCAGAAGGCTACACCTTC.

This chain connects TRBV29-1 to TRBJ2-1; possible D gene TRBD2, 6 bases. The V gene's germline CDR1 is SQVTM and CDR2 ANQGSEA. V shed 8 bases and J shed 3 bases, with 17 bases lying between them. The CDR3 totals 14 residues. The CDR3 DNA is TGCAGCTCGACCTCTGGGGGGAACTACAATGAGCAGTTCTTC. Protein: CSSTSGGNYNEQFF.

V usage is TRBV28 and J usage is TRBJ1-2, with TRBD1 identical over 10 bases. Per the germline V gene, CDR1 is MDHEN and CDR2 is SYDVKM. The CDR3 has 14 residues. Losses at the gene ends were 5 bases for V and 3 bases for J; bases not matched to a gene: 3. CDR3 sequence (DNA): TGTGCCAGCAGTAGGGACAGGGGCGACTATGGCTACACCTTC. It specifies CASSRDRGDYGYTF.

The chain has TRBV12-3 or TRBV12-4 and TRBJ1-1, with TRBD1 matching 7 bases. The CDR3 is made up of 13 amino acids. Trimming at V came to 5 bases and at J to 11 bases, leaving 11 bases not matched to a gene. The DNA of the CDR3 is TGTGCCAGCAGTCTCAGGGGGACGGGGTTGGCTTTCTTT. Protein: CASSLRGTGLAFF.

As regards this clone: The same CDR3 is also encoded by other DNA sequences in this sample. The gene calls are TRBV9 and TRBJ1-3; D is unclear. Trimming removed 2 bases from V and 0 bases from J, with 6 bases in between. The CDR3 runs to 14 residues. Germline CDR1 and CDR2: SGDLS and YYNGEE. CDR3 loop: CASSVYSSGNTIYF. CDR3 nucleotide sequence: TGTGCCAGCAGCGTCTACAGCTCTGGAAACACCATATATTTT.

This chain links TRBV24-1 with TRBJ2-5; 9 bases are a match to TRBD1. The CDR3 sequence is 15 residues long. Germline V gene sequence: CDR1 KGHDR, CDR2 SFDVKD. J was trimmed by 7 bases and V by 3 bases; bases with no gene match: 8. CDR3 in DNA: TGTGCCACCAGTGATCCACGGACAGGGGTAACGACCCAGTACTTC. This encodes CATSDPRTGVTTQYF.

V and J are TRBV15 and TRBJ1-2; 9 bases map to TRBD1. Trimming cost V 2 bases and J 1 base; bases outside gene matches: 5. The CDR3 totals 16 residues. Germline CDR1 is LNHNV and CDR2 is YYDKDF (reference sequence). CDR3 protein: CATSRLGQGNNYGYTF. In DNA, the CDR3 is TGTGCCACCAGCAGATTAGGACAGGGGAATAACTATGGCTACACCTTC.